The entry below describes one T cell receptor (beta chain). Its antigen remains unidentified. Germline V CDR1 and CDR2: SGHKS, YYEKEE (reference sequence). V shed 4 bases and J shed 2 bases, with 15 bases lying between them. The CDR3 spans 15 residues. PCR was performed using 60 Vbeta and 13 Jbeta primers. The protocol was immunoSEQ multiplex PCR, while the TCRdb copy is restricted to in-frame clones and leaves out a portion. The sample includes around 100,000 clones, 55% to 75% of them seen just once. This entry comes from a study of cytomegalovirus exposure and HLA in healthy donors. Regarding the study as a whole: TCR beta sequences reportedly predicted most subjects' HLA-A and HLA-B alleles accurately. In a later analysis, at a false discovery rate of 0.05, approximately 16,000 TCR beta sequences matched HLA alleles. In a later analysis, a genetic analysis reported fewer productive-TCR N-insertions in an Asian-associated ancestry cluster than the cohort average.

Sequencing was performed on PBMCs. The clonotype comes from a woman between 18 and 29 years old in good health and CMV-seropositive. The chain is built from TRBV5-5 and TRBJ2-5; weak D call: TRBD1 (5 bases). CDR3 region: CASSTPRQLQETQYF. The CDR3 DNA is TGTGCCAGCAGCACGCCCCGACAGTTACAAGAGACCCAGTACTTC.